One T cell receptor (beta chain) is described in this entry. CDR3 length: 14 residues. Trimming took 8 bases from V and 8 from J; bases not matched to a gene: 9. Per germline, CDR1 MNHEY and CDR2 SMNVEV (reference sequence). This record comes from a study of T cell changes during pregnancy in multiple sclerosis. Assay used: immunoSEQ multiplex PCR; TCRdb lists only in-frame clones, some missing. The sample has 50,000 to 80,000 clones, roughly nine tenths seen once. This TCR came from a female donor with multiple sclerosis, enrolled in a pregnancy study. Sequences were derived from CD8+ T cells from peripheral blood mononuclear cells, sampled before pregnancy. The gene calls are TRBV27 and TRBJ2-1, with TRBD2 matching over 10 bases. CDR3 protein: CASRSGGAAYEQFF. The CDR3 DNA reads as TGTGCCAGCCGGAGCGGGGGGGCCGCATATGAGCAGTTCTTC.